The 21 T cell receptor beta chains below all came from one sample that was sequenced in a study of blood T cell repertoires in COVID-19. Profiled with immunoSEQ multiplex PCR; TCRdb holds only in-frame clones, not every one. In the table there are under 150,000 clones, approximately 87% of which are singletons. Input material: peripheral blood. The origin of the receptors is a man between 70 and 80 years old with active COVID-19.

The rearrangement joins TRBV30 to TRBJ2-5; D remains unclear. Germline CDR1 is GTSNPN and CDR2 is SVGIG (reference sequence). The CDR3 spans 12 residues. Trimming pared 0 bases from V and 3 bases from J, leaving 5 bases between. CDR3 DNA sequence: TGTGCCTGGAGTGTACAAGAAGAGACCCAGTACTTC. Translating gives CAWSVQEETQYF.

This sequence joins TRBV5-6 and TRBJ2-3, with 7 bases fitting TRBD2. The germline V gene encodes CDR1 SGHDT and CDR2 YYEEEE. V was clipped by 4 bases and J by 5 bases; unmatched bases: 16. The CDR3 spans 17 residues. The CDR3 region is CASSRLISGREGDTQYF. The CDR3 region has the DNA TGTGCCAGCAGCCGGCTGATATCTGGGAGGGAGGGAGATACGCAGTATTTT.

The V call is TRBV28, the J call TRBJ2-7, with 7 bases identical to TRBD1. The V gene end was trimmed by 2 bases and the J gene end by 7 bases; junction bases not matched to a gene: 11. The CDR3 runs 15 residues. Germline V gene data show CDR1 as MDHEN and CDR2 as SYDVKM. The CDR3 sequence: CASSLTTHRGGEQYF. As DNA, the CDR3 is TGTGCCAGCAGTTTAACCACTCACAGGGGCGGGGAGCAGTACTTC.

In DNA, the CDR3 is TGCAGCGTTCAACAGGGGCAACAGCCCCAGCATTTT. Translated, it gives CSVQQGQQPQHF. The chain joins TRBV29-1 to TRBJ1-5; 7 bases fit TRBD1. Trimming took 5 bases from V and 7 from J; bases not matched to a gene: 5. Germline V gives CDR1 SQVTM, CDR2 ANQGSEA. The CDR3 has 12 residues.

The V gene is TRBV27, the J gene TRBJ1-1; D is unresolved. V lost 6 bases and J lost 5, with 16 bases in between. This CDR3 spans 14 amino acids. CDR1 is MNHEY, CDR2 SMNVEV, per germline (reference sequence). The CDR3 DNA sequence: TGTGCCAGCAGATTGATGCCAAGACAAACTGAAGCTTTCTTT. Translation: CASRLMPRQTEAFF.

Here the CDR3 reads CASSLEASGRVNEQFF. CDR3 coding DNA: TGCGCCAGCAGCTTGGAGGCTAGCGGGAGGGTGAATGAGCAGTTCTTC. The chain links TRBV5-1 to TRBJ2-1, with TRBD2 matching over 12 bases. V lost 0 bases to trimming and J lost 7 bases; unmatched junction nucleotides: 5. The CDR3 sequence is 16 residues long. CDR1 and CDR2 from the germline V gene are SGHRS and YFSETQ.

The sample holds one count of this clone. J is TRBJ2-7 and V is TRBV11-3, with 13 bases fitting TRBD2. Germline lookup yields CDR1 SGHNT and CDR2 YENEEA. The CDR3 spans 18 residues. V trimming: 3 bases; J trimming: 0 bases; junction bases outside the gene matches: 8. The CDR3 reads CASSFRLAGGPSSYEQYF. The CDR3 DNA sequence: TGTGCCAGCAGCTTTAGACTAGCGGGAGGCCCGAGCTCCTACGAGCAGTACTTC.

The chain recombines TRBV28 with TRBJ2-3, with D perhaps matching TRBD1 (6 bases). Germline CDR1 reads MDHEN; CDR2 reads SYDVKM. Trimming took 10 bases from V and 3 from J, leaving 20 bases between them. CDR3 length: 15 residues. This CDR3 is CAIVPGAGDTDTQYF. In nucleotides, the CDR3 is TGTGCCATCGTTCCAGGGGCAGGGGATACAGATACGCAGTATTTT.

This chain links TRBV3-1 (or the pseudogene TRBV3-2) with TRBJ1-6; unclear D gene. The CDR3 totals 17 residues. Germline CDR1 LGHDT, CDR2 YNNKEL (reference sequence). The V gene lost 1 base and the J gene lost 0 bases, with 10 bases spanning the gap. The DNA of the CDR3 is TGTGCCAGCAGCCAAGGAGGAAGGAGCTCCTATAATTCACCCCTCCACTTT. Translated: CASSQGGRSSYNSPLHF.

This clone was counted between two and nine times. The chain carries TRBV7-2 and TRBJ2-1, with 9 bases lining up with TRBD1. The CDR3 spans 15 residues. The V gene end was trimmed by 5 bases and the J gene end by 5 bases; junction bases not matched to a gene: 7. CDR1 is SGHTA, CDR2 FQGNSA, per germline. CDR3 residues: CASSEGQGTHNEQFF. The CDR3 DNA sequence: TGTGCCAGCAGCGAGGGACAGGGAACTCACAATGAGCAGTTCTTC.

The chain employs TRBV14 and TRBJ2-3, with TRBD2 identical over 8 bases. The CDR3 spans 14 residues. In germline, CDR1 is SGHDN, CDR2 FVKESK. Unmatched junction bases numbered 2, after V lost 3 bases and J lost 3 bases. In DNA form, the CDR3 reads TGTGCCAGCAGCCAGGGACTAGTAACAGATACGCAGTATTTT. Its protein is CASSQGLVTDTQYF. Supplemented by reference TRBV14 and TRBJ2-3, the full variable domain reads EAGVTQFPSHSVIEKGQTVTLRCDPISGHDNLYWYRRVMGKEIKFLLHFVKESKQDESGMPNNRFLAERTGGTYSTLKVQPAELEDSGVYFCASSQGLVTDTQYFGPGTRLTVL.

The V call is TRBV4-2, the J call TRBJ1-6; a weak D match, TRBD1 (5 bases). CDR1 and CDR2 (germline): LGHNA, YNFKEQ. This CDR3 is built from 14 residues. Trimming shortened V by 4 bases and J by 7 bases, and 11 bases separated the two germline ends. The CDR3 sequence is CASSLGGGNSPLHF. The CDR3 DNA sequence: TGTGCCAGCAGCCTTGGGGGAGGAAATTCACCCCTCCACTTT.

J is TRBJ2-3 and V is TRBV5-1, with D possibly being TRBD2 (6 bases). This CDR3 spans 17 amino acids. V lost 2 bases and J 2 bases, leaving 18 bases between the germline ends. Germline CDR1 is SGHRS and CDR2 is YFSETQ. The CDR3 here is CASSFKTPSGDTDTQYF. For the CDR3, the DNA is TGCGCCAGCAGCTTTAAGACCCCTTCGGGAGACACAGATACGCAGTATTTT.

V usage is TRBV9 and J usage is TRBJ1-2; no clear D gene. Trimming shortened V by 2 bases and J by 5 bases, and 10 bases separated the two germline ends. This CDR3 spans 13 amino acids. From germline, CDR1 is SGDLS and CDR2 YYNGEE. The CDR3 spells CASSVGGAYGYTF. In nucleotides, the CDR3 is TGTGCCAGCAGCGTTGGAGGCGCGTATGGCTACACCTTC.

This chain joins TRBV29-1 and TRBJ2-7; 8 nucleotides line up with TRBD2. Germline loops: CDR1 SQVTM, CDR2 ANQGSEA. Unmatched junction bases numbered 5, after V lost 4 bases and J lost 0 bases. The CDR3 spans 14 residues. Here the CDR3 reads CSVVLAGLSYEQYF. CDR3 sequence (DNA): TGCAGCGTTGTTCTAGCGGGCCTCTCCTACGAGCAGTACTTC.

J is TRBJ2-2 and V is TRBV18; tentative D call: TRBD2 (5 bases). Deletions cut 4 bases from V and 4 bases from J, with 7 bases between. The CDR3 covers 13 residues. Germline CDR1 reads KGHSH; CDR2 reads LQKENI. The CDR3 DNA is TGTGCCAGCTCACAGGCGGGCACCGGGGAGCTGTTTTTT. This codes for CASSQAGTGELFF.

The chain recombines TRBV20-1 with TRBJ2-1; 7 bases fit TRBD2. CDR1 is DFQATT, CDR2 SNEGSKA, per germline (reference sequence). The junction had 8 bases not matched to a gene; V was cut back by 3 bases and J by 6 bases. This CDR3 contains 14 residues. CDR3 sequence: CSASETSTRNEQFF. In nucleotides, the CDR3 is TGCAGTGCTAGTGAGACTAGCACCCGCAATGAGCAGTTCTTC.

The chain uses TRBV3-1 (or the pseudogene TRBV3-2) and TRBJ2-7, with a tentative D call TRBD2 (5 bases). V gave up 1 base and J gave up 6 bases, with 16 bases separating them. CDR3 size: 15 residues. Germline V CDR1 and CDR2: LGHDT, YNNKEL (reference sequence). The CDR3 sequence is CASSQVGGPSGEQYF. The CDR3 region has the DNA TGTGCCAGCAGCCAAGTCGGAGGACCTTCTGGCGAGCAGTACTTC.

This clone was recorded a few times. The chain carries TRBV7-9 and TRBJ1-4, with D unresolved. V was clipped by 4 bases and J by 7 bases, with 7 bases between them. The CDR3 covers 12 residues. Germline V gene data show CDR1 as SEHNR and CDR2 as FQNEAQ (reference sequence). CDR3 in DNA: TGTGCCAGCAGCTCCCTTAGTGAAAAACTGTTTTTT. It is translated as CASSSLSEKLFF.

This chain joins TRBV21-1 and TRBJ2-5; the D call in the table, TRBD1, was not verified against the DNA. TRBV21-1 is tagged as a pseudogene. The CDR3 has 15 residues. CDR3 nucleotides: TGTGCCAGCAGCGGGTGGACAGACCTTTTTGAGACCCAGTACTTC. Translation: CASSGWTDLFETQYF.

The genes are TRBV6-1 and TRBJ1-6; TRBD1 agrees at 7 bases. The CDR3 length is 15 residues. Trimming removed 3 bases from V and 10 bases from J; junction bases left unmatched: 9. Germline CDR1 MNHNS, CDR2 SASEGT. This chain's CDR3 is CASSERQGVQSPLHF. For the CDR3, the DNA is TGTGCCAGCAGTGAGCGGCAGGGGGTTCAGTCACCCCTCCACTTT.